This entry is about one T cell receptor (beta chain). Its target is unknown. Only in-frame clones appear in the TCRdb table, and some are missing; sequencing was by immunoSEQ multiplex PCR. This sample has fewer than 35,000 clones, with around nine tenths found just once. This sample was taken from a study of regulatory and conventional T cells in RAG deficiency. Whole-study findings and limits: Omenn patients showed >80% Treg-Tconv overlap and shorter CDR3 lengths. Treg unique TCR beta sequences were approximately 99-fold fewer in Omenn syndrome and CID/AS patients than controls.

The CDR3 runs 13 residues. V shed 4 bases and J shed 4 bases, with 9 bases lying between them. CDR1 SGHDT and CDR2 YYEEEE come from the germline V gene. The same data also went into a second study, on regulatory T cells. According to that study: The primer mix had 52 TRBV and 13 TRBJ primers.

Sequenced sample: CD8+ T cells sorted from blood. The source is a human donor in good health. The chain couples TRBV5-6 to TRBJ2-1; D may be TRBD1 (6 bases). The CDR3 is CASSRTAYNEQFF. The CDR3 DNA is TGTGCCAGCAGCCGGACAGCTTACAATGAGCAGTTCTTC.